This T cell receptor (beta chain) appears in the sequencing data of a study of blood T cell repertoires in COVID-19. Across the study: There were acute and convalescent COVID-19 samples, and they came from the United States, Italy and Spain. In each case, the material was cDNA or gDNA derived from T cells, B-cell-depleted T cells, or PBMCs.

The CDR3 sequence is 15 residues long. In germline, CDR1 is MNHEY, CDR2 SVGAGI. V shed 7 bases, J shed 5 bases, and the junction held 8 bases outside the gene matches. In the authors' workflow: Using reference gene primer amplification, nucleated cell counts were estimated. The data were produced by immunoSEQ multiplex PCR, yet TCRdb's version contains in-frame clones alone and is incomplete. The V and J calls and clone size come from that table; D and trimming were worked out from the DNA. The repertoire holds just over 90,000 clones, with 80% as singletons. V and J are TRBV6-5 and TRBJ1-6; 7 bases map to TRBD1. The source of this sequence is a human donor in a cohort sampled during active COVID-19. The specimen was peripheral blood. CDR3: CASKDRDSHNSPLHF. CDR3 nucleotide sequence: TGTGCCAGCAAAGACCGGGACAGCCATAATTCACCCCTCCACTTT.